The source of this T cell receptor (beta chain) is a study of blood T cell repertoires in COVID-19 (TCRdb year 2020). In terms of the full investigation: The collaborator samples originated in the United States, Italy and Spain and spanned the acute and convalescent phases of COVID-19. The material from the prospective study consisted of cDNA or gDNA derived from T cells, B-cell-depleted T cells, or PBMCs. The samples were drawn from two sources: the first 160 participants of the ongoing ImmuneRACE study, and approximately 1,300 subjects contributed by 6 global collaborators. Where available, HLA class I and class II types were obtained from metadata supplied by the sample provider rather than from assay-based typing. The dataset comprised deeply sampled blood TCRbeta repertoires from subjects exposed to, actively infected with, or recovered from COVID-19. The repertoires were released in a freely available public database intended as a resource for research on the immune response to SARS-CoV-2. Nearly every sample came with metadata listing a de-identified subject ID, COVID-19 status, age in years and sex.

In the case of this clone: What antigen it recognizes has not been identified. No per-base quality is available; no much larger clone lies one base away.

TCRbeta CDR3 regions were amplified from genomic DNA by means of the immunoSEQ Assay, a bias-controlled multiplex PCR. As for the authors' bioinformatics: Within the assay, amplification of reference gene primers was used to estimate how many nucleated cells each sample contained. To quantify the absolute abundance of each unique TCRbeta CDR3 rearrangement, sequence reads were collapsed and filtered. Productive Simpson clonality was computed per sample as the square root of Simpson's diversity index over productive rearrangements. TCRdb obtained this table from immuneACCESS and retained in-frame rearrangements with V and J assigned. These tables miss some clones; where compared with another copy, unresolved V genes account for less than half of the shortfall, and the remainder is unexplained. The V and J calls and clone size were taken over from that table, and D and trimming were inferred from the DNA. The sample has approximately 250,000 clones on record, about 82% of them singletons. About 6.3% of the sample belongs to the ten largest clones.

The full study reports these points: How much clinical and demographic metadata was included differed by source and by participant, and the metadata was provided uncurated.

Collaborating institutions collected whole blood in K2EDTA tubes following their own protocols. For TCRbeta analysis, collaborator samples were shipped as frozen whole blood, as isolated PBMCs, or as DNA extracted from either sample type. Including cysteine and valine, the CDR3 has 15 amino acids. Solely the CDR3 DNA is kept, with 45 bases framed from the first base. V is shortened by 1 base, J by 5 bases, and the region joining them spans 15 bases. As encoded in the germline V gene, CDR1 is SGHAT while CDR2 is FQNNGV. The sequenced material came from peripheral blood. The chain couples TRBV11-2 to TRBJ2-7, with a weak D call of TRBD1 (6 bases match). The source is an older woman with active or convalescent COVID-19. The sequence in DNA is TGTGCCAGCAGCTTAGCCGGGACACCACCGGACGAGCAGTACGTC. The resulting protein is CASSLAGTPPDEQYV.